This T cell receptor beta chain comes out of a study of T cell responses to AZD1222 COVID-19 vaccine. General study points: Spike regions recognized by vaccine-associated CD4 TCRs spanned the protein, led by 160-218 and 743-854. Only five or six individuals given AZD1222 were seropositive at baseline.

Sequencing was performed with immunoSEQ multiplex PCR; in TCRdb, only in-frame clones are kept and a portion is missing. This table has under 150,000 clones, 88% appearing once. V was shortened by 6 bases and J by 9 bases, with 19 bases between the two germline ends. The CDR3 is 14 amino acids. As regards this clone: Its antigen is not identified.

The sequencing here drew on peripheral blood, taken on day 0 of MenACWY control vaccination. This chain joins TRBV23-1 and TRBJ2-3; perhaps D is TRBD1 or TRBD2 (5 bases each). TRBV23-1 is sorted into the ORF group, with uncertain function. The receptor's source is an adult in good health. This CDR3 reads CASSPPARGETQYF. CDR3 DNA sequence: TGCGCCAGCAGCCCGCCAGCACGGGGCGAAACGCAGTATTTT.